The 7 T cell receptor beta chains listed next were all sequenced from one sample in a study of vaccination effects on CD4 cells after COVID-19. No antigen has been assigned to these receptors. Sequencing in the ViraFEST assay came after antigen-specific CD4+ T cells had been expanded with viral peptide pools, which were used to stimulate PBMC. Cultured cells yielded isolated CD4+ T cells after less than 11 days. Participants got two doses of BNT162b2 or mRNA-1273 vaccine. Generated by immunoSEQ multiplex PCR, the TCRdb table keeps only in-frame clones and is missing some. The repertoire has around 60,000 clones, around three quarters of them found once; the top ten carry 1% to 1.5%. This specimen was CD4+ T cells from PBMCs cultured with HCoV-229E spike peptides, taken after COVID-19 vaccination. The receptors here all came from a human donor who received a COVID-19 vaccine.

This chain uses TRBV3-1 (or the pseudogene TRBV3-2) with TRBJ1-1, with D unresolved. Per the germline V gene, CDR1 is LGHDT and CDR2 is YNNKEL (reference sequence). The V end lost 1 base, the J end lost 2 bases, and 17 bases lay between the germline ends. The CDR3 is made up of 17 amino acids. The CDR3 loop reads CASSQVGSPYSNTEAFF. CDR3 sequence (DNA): TGTGCCAGCAGCCAAGTGGGTTCCCCCTATAGCAACACTGAAGCTTTCTTT.

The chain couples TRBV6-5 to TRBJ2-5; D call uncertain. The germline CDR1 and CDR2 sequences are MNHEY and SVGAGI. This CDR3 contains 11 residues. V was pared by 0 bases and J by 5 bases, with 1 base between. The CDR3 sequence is CASSYSETQYF. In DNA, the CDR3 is TGTGCCAGCAGTTACTCGGAGACCCAGTACTTC.

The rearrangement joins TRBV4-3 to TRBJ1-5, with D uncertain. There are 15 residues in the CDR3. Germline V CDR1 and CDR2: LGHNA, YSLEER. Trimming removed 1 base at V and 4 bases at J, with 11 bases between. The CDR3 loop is CASSQARQPNQPQHF. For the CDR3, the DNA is TGCGCCAGCAGCCAAGCCCGCCAGCCTAATCAGCCCCAGCATTTT.

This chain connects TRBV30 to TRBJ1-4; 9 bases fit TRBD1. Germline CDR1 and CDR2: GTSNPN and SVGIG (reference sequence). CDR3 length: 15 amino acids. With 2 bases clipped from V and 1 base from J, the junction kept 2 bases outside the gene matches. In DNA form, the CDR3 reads TGTGCCTGGAGTCGGGGACAGGGAACTAATGAAAAACTGTTTTTT. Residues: CAWSRGQGTNEKLFF. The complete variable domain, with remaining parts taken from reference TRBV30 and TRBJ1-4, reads SQTIHQWPATLVQPVGSPLSLECTVEGTSNPNLYWYRQAAGRGLQLLFYSVGIGQISSEVPQNLSASRPQDRQFILSSKKLLLSDSGFYLCAWSRGQGTNEKLFFGSGTQLSVL.

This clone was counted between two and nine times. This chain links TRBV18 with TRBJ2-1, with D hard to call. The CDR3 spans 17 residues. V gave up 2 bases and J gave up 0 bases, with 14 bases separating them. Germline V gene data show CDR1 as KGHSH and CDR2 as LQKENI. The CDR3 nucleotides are TGTGCCAGCTCACCAAGGGCGACGGCCAACTCCTACAATGAGCAGTTCTTC. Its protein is CASSPRATANSYNEQFF.

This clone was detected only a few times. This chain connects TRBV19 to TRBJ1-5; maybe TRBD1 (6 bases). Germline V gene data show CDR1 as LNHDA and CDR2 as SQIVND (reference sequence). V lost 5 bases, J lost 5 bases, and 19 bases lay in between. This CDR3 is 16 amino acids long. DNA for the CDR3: TGTGCCAGTAGTTCACTTTCGGGGGGCAGTGATCAGCCCCAGCATTTT. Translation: CASSSLSGGSDQPQHF.

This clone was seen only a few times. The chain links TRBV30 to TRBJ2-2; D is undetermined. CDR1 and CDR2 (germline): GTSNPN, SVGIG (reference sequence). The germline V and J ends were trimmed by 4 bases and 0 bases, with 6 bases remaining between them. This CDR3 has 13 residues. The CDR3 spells CAWIRANTGELFF. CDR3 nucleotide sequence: TGTGCCTGGATTCGAGCGAACACCGGGGAGCTGTTTTTT.